These 32 T cell receptor beta chains originate from one sample sequenced in a study of control samples from healthy donors and cancer patients. Libraries were prepared by immunoSEQ multiplex PCR; TCRdb keeps only in-frame clonotypes and omits some of them. The sample contains 65,000 to 80,000 clones, 89% of which appear only once. The material sequenced was PBMCs. The source of these receptors is a woman aged 45-65 years with colorectal cancer.

The CDR3 reads CASSPAALNTEAFF. CDR3 in DNA: TGTGCCAGCAGCCCCGCGGCGTTGAACACTGAAGCTTTCTTT. The chain combines TRBV9 with TRBJ1-1; D is ambiguous. The CDR3 loop spans 14 amino acids. Germline V CDR1 and CDR2: SGDLS, YYNGEE. Trimming removed 4 bases from V and 0 bases from J, with 10 bases in between.

The V and J genes are TRBV7-2 and TRBJ1-2; no clear D. Trimming cost V 1 base and J 4 bases, with 7 bases left between them. This CDR3 spans 13 amino acids. Germline CDR1 SGHTA, CDR2 FQGNSA. The CDR3 coding sequence is TGTGCCAGCAGCTTAGACAACTTCTATGGCTACACCTTC. This gives the protein CASSLDNFYGYTF. Looking up the rest from reference TRBV7-2 and TRBJ1-2 gives the full variable domain: GAGVSQSPSNKVTEKGKDVELRCDPISGHTALYWYRQSLGQGLEFLIYFQGNSAPDKSGLPSDRFSAERTGGSVSTLTIQRTQQEDSAVYLCASSLDNFYGYTFGSGTRLTVV.

The rearrangement joins TRBV7-7 to TRBJ2-1; D perhaps matches TRBD2 (6 bases). V dropped 1 base and J dropped 5 bases, with 6 bases sitting between them. Germline-derived CDR1 and CDR2 are SSHAT and FNYEAQ (reference sequence). The CDR3 runs to 13 residues. CDR3 amino acids: CASSLGLDNEQFF. The CDR3 DNA follows: TGTGCCAGCAGCTTAGGACTAGACAATGAGCAGTTCTTC.

The rearrangement links TRBV5-5 to TRBJ1-2, with a tentative D call TRBD1 (6 bases). This CDR3 has 16 amino acids. Germline assignment: CDR1 SGHKS and CDR2 YYEKEE (reference sequence). The V gene lost 3 bases and the J gene lost 5 bases, with 20 bases spanning the gap. CDR3 amino acids: CASSSVGQGNQYGYTF. DNA for the CDR3: TGTGCCAGCAGCTCTGTAGGGCAGGGGAATCAATATGGCTACACCTTC. Complete variable domain (other parts from reference TRBV5-5 and TRBJ1-2): DAGVTQSPTHLIKTRGQQVTLRCSPISGHKSVSWYQQVLGQGPQFIFQYYEKEERGRGNFPDRFSARQFPNYSSELNVNALLLGDSALYLCASSSVGQGNQYGYTFGSGTRLTVV.

This clone was observed a few times. The chain combines TRBV6-2 or TRBV6-3 with TRBJ2-7, with D hard to call. V was cut by 0 bases and J by 2 bases, with 11 bases left in between. This CDR3 contains 15 residues. Per the germline V gene, CDR1 is MNHEY and CDR2 is SVGEGT. The CDR3 loop is CASSYSAVRTYEQYV. CDR3 in DNA: TGTGCCAGCAGTTACTCGGCAGTTCGAACCTACGAGCAGTACGTC.

The rearrangement links TRBV30 to TRBJ1-1, with 7 bases matching TRBD1. The CDR3 has 12 residues. CDR1 GTSNPN and CDR2 SVGIG come from the germline V gene (reference sequence). V dropped 2 bases and J dropped 7; count of bases not matched to a gene: 4. This CDR3 is CAWSWDSIEAFF. CDR3 coding DNA: TGTGCCTGGAGTTGGGACAGTATTGAAGCTTTCTTT. Using reference TRBV30 and TRBJ1-1 for the parts outside the CDR3, the full variable domain is SQTIHQWPATLVQPVGSPLSLECTVEGTSNPNLYWYRQAAGRGLQLLFYSVGIGQISSEVPQNLSASRPQDRQFILSSKKLLLSDSGFYLCAWSWDSIEAFFGQGTRLTVV.

The CDR3 reads CASSYSSGGAQTQYF. The CDR3 bases are TGTGCCAGCAGTTACTCGAGCGGGGGGGCTCAGACCCAGTACTTC. V gene TRBV6-5 combines with J gene TRBJ2-5, with 10 bases matching TRBD2. In germline, CDR1 is MNHEY, CDR2 SVGAGI. V shed 0 bases, J shed 6 bases, and the junction held 4 bases outside the gene matches. This CDR3 is 15 amino acids long.

The chain links TRBV20-1 to TRBJ1-4; D not certain. V dropped 4 bases and J dropped 4 bases, with 4 bases sitting between them. CDR1 and CDR2 (germline): DFQATT, SNEGSKA (reference sequence). This CDR3 is 11 amino acids long. The CDR3 DNA reads TGCAGTGCTATCCTTAATGAAAAACTGTTTTTT. This gives the protein CSAILNEKLFF.

This clone occurred a few times. This chain links TRBV19 with TRBJ1-2, with unresolved D. The V gene's germline CDR1 is LNHDA and CDR2 SQIVND (reference sequence). Trimming removed 6 bases from V and 3 bases from J, with 14 bases in between. The CDR3 runs 14 residues. CDR3 amino acids: CASRDDTGYYGYTF. CDR3 DNA: TGTGCCAGTAGAGACGACACTGGTTACTATGGCTACACCTTC.

This chain uses TRBV9 with TRBJ1-2, with D uncertain. The CDR3 sequence is 14 residues long. Germline V gene lookup returns CDR1 SGDLS and CDR2 YYNGEE. The germline V and J ends were trimmed by 2 bases and 3 bases, with 11 bases remaining between them. CDR3 region: CASSVFLGDYGYTF. In nucleotides, the CDR3 is TGTGCCAGCAGCGTCTTTTTAGGAGACTATGGCTACACCTTC.

The J gene is TRBJ1-1, the V gene TRBV5-5; TRBD1 aligns across 8 bases. V shed 3 bases, J shed 3 bases, and the junction held 1 base outside the gene matches. Germline CDR1 SGHKS, CDR2 YYEKEE (reference sequence). CDR3 length equals 13 residues. CDR3 protein: CASSWTGYTEAFF. The CDR3 nucleotides are TGTGCCAGCAGCTGGACAGGGTACACTGAAGCTTTCTTT. The whole variable domain, filled in from reference TRBV5-5 and TRBJ1-1, reads DAGVTQSPTHLIKTRGQQVTLRCSPISGHKSVSWYQQVLGQGPQFIFQYYEKEERGRGNFPDRFSARQFPNYSSELNVNALLLGDSALYLCASSWTGYTEAFFGQGTRLTVV.

The genes are TRBV6-2 or TRBV6-3 and TRBJ2-3; 9 nucleotides line up with TRBD2. After removal of 6 bases from V and 5 bases from J, the junction contained 9 bases not matched to a gene. The germline gives CDR1 MNHEY, CDR2 SVGEGT. This CDR3 region has 15 residues. The DNA of the CDR3 is TGTGCCAGCAGCGAACTTAGCGGGAGACAAGATACGCAGTATTTT. Translation gives CASSELSGRQDTQYF.

The chain links TRBV5-1 to TRBJ2-7; D gene uncertain. Germline CDR1 and CDR2: SGHRS and YFSETQ. The CDR3 is made up of 12 amino acids. Between the trimmed V and J ends, which lost 2 bases and 5 bases, there was a span of 8 bases. CDR3: CASSFRIDEQYV. The CDR3 bases are TGCGCCAGCAGCTTTAGGATAGACGAGCAGTACGTC.

The gene calls are TRBV18 and TRBJ1-6; a weak D match, TRBD1 (6 bases). CDR1 is KGHSH, CDR2 LQKENI, per germline. The V and J ends lost 3 bases and 7 bases respectively, with 19 bases between them. This CDR3 spans 17 amino acids. The DNA for the CDR3 is TGTGCCAGCTCACCGATACAGGGCGTGGGGATAAATTCACCCCTCCACTTT. Translation: CASSPIQGVGINSPLHF.

V gene TRBV7-9 combines with J gene TRBJ2-2; TRBD2 agrees at 8 bases. Germline V gives CDR1 SEHNR, CDR2 FQNEAQ (reference sequence). The CDR3 is 18 residues long. J was trimmed by 5 bases and V by 5 bases; bases with no gene match: 16. The CDR3 sequence: CASSTFNGGAKGTGELFF. CDR3 DNA sequence: TGTGCCAGCAGCACCTTTAACGGGGGGGCGAAGGGAACCGGGGAGCTGTTTTTT.

The V call is TRBV6-4, the J call TRBJ2-6, with D unclear. V lost 6 bases to trimming and J lost 0 bases, with 6 bases between them. The CDR3 consists of 14 residues. CDR1 is MRHNA and CDR2 is SNTAGT in the germline V gene. CDR3 sequence (DNA): TGTGCCAGCAGCCCCAACTCTGGGGCCAACGTCCTGACTTTC. Translating gives CASSPNSGANVLTF.

The chain links TRBV6-5 to TRBJ1-2; 7 bases fit TRBD1. Per germline, CDR1 MNHEY and CDR2 SVGAGI. CDR3 size: 11 residues. V lost 6 bases, J lost 8 bases, and 3 bases stayed unmatched. The CDR3 nucleotides are TGTGCCAGCAGGGCAGGGGGAGGCTACACCTTC. Translation gives CASRAGGGYTF.

The chain employs TRBV27 and TRBJ2-5, with D unclear. This CDR3 spans 15 amino acids. CDR1 is MNHEY and CDR2 is SMNVEV in the germline V gene (reference sequence). V shed 6 bases and J shed 0 bases, with 14 bases lying between them. The DNA for the CDR3 is TGTGCCAGCAGCCTGACGGGCAGATACCAAGAGACCCAGTACTTC. This sequence encodes CASSLTGRYQETQYF.

This clone has a single count. This chain uses TRBV10-1 with TRBJ1-2; 7 nucleotides match TRBD1. The CDR3 is 13 amino acids. V gave up 6 bases and J gave up 3 bases; unmatched junction bases: 4. CDR1 is WNHNN, CDR2 SYGVQD, per germline (reference sequence). CDR3 in amino acids: CASSPGQDYGYTF. CDR3 DNA sequence: TGCGCCAGCAGCCCCGGACAGGACTATGGCTACACCTTC.

The chain recombines TRBV6-5 with TRBJ2-1, with no clear D. V gave up 7 bases and J gave up 2 bases, with 15 bases separating them. CDR3 length equals 15 residues. The germline CDR1 and CDR2 sequences are MNHEY and SVGAGI. The CDR3 region is CASTRSASPYNEQFF. The CDR3 DNA sequence: TGTGCCAGCACCCGGAGCGCGAGCCCCTACAATGAGCAGTTCTTC.

This rearrangement joins TRBV4-3 to TRBJ2-1; 9 nucleotides line up with TRBD2. V shed 0 bases, J shed 8 bases, and the junction held 8 bases outside the gene matches. This CDR3 is built from 16 residues. Per the germline V gene, CDR1 is LGHNA and CDR2 is YSLEER. CDR3 amino acids: CASSQDWGGGAYEQFF. The CDR3, as DNA: TGCGCCAGCAGCCAAGATTGGGGCGGGGGGGCATATGAGCAGTTCTTC.

V is TRBV30 and J is TRBJ2-1, with 7 bases identical to TRBD2. The V gene's germline CDR1 is GTSNPN and CDR2 SVGIG (reference sequence). The CDR3 sequence is 13 residues long. J gave up 9 bases and V 2 bases, and 7 bases lay outside the gene matches. The CDR3: CAWSHGTKSEQFF. The CDR3 nucleotides read TGTGCCTGGAGTCACGGGACTAAGAGTGAGCAGTTCTTC.

The genes are TRBV6-2 or TRBV6-3 and TRBJ2-7, with 7 nucleotides matching TRBD1. In germline, CDR1 is MNHEY, CDR2 SVGEGT. This CDR3 comprises 12 residues. Trimming cost V 6 bases and J 4 bases; bases outside gene matches: 3. CDR3: CASSRQGYEQYV. CDR3 DNA: TGTGCCAGCAGCCGACAGGGATACGAGCAGTACGTC.

The chain uses TRBV12-3 or TRBV12-4 and TRBJ2-3; D remains ambiguous. Trimming left V 3 bases short and J 8 bases short, with 9 bases between. The CDR3 is made up of 12 amino acids. The CDR3 reads CASSLVESTQYF. The CDR3 coding sequence is TGTGCCAGCAGTTTGGTGGAAAGTACGCAGTATTTT.

V usage is TRBV5-1 and J usage is TRBJ1-1, with D hard to call. The CDR3 loop spans 14 amino acids. The V and J ends lost 5 bases and 4 bases respectively, with 15 bases between them. Germline V gene data show CDR1 as SGHRS and CDR2 as YFSETQ. As DNA, the CDR3 is TGCGCCAGCAGGCCCACAGTGAAAGCCACTGAAGCTTTCTTT. Its protein is CASRPTVKATEAFF. The full variable domain, its missing parts supplied by reference TRBV5-1 and TRBJ1-1, is KAGVTQTPRYLIKTRGQQVTLSCSPISGHRSVSWYQQTPGQGLQFLFEYFSETQRNKGNFPGRFSGRQFSNSRSEMNVSTLELGDSALYLCASRPTVKATEAFFGQGTRLTVV.

In DNA form, the CDR3 reads TGTGCCAGCGAGATACAAATGAACACTGAAGCTTTCTTT. This encodes CASEIQMNTEAFF. J is TRBJ1-1 and V is TRBV2; D unresolved. The CDR3 sequence is 13 residues long. CDR1 SNHLY and CDR2 FYNNEI come from the germline V gene. Trimming pared 8 bases from V and 0 bases from J, leaving 10 bases between.

The V gene is TRBV3-1 (or the pseudogene TRBV3-2), the J gene TRBJ2-3, with TRBD2 as a possible D gene (6 bases). V was cut by 2 bases and J by 5 bases, with 17 bases left in between. The germline V gene has CDR1 LGHDT and CDR2 YNNKEL (reference sequence). This CDR3 spans 16 amino acids. CDR3 DNA: TGTGCCAGCAGCCAATTGCCTGGCGGGGCAATAGATACGCAGTATTTT. Translated: CASSQLPGGAIDTQYF.

The chain employs TRBV5-1 and TRBJ1-1; the D is unclear. This CDR3 is 12 amino acids long. Looked up from germline, CDR1 is SGHRS and CDR2 is YFSETQ. The ends were cut back, 0 bases at V and 7 bases at J, with 7 bases in the middle. The CDR3 nucleotides are TGCGCCAGCAGCTTGGCCGGGCTTGAAGCTTTCTTT. As protein: CASSLAGLEAFF. Full variable domain (missing parts from reference TRBV5-1 and TRBJ1-1): KAGVTQTPRYLIKTRGQQVTLSCSPISGHRSVSWYQQTPGQGLQFLFEYFSETQRNKGNFPGRFSGRQFSNSRSEMNVSTLELGDSALYLCASSLAGLEAFFGQGTRLTVV.

The chain uses TRBV27 and TRBJ1-2, with unresolved D. Trimming removed 2 bases at V and 6 bases at J, with 16 bases between. Germline V CDR1 and CDR2: MNHEY, SMNVEV (reference sequence). There are 15 residues in the CDR3. The CDR3 coding sequence is TGTGCCAGCAGTTTAGCGGCGGACGGGAAAAATGGCTACACCTTC. It translates to CASSLAADGKNGYTF.

The chain employs TRBV19 and TRBJ1-2; tentatively, D is TRBD1 (5 bases). The CDR3 consists of 14 residues. The V end was cut by 5 bases, the J end by 2 bases, with 12 bases between. Germline V gene lookup returns CDR1 LNHDA and CDR2 SQIVND (reference sequence). The CDR3 coding sequence is TGTGCCAGTAGTCCTCCAGGGCCCAACTATGGCTACACCTTC. Translation gives CASSPPGPNYGYTF.

V is TRBV19 and J is TRBJ1-5; D may be TRBD1 (5 bases). Trimming shortened V by 3 bases and J by 5 bases, and 23 bases separated the two germline ends. This CDR3 is built from 18 residues. The V gene's germline CDR1 is LNHDA and CDR2 SQIVND (reference sequence). This CDR3 reads CASSIQPPTATIHQPQHF. In DNA, the CDR3 is TGTGCCAGTAGTATTCAACCCCCGACAGCTACCATACATCAGCCCCAGCATTTT.

This chain connects TRBV2 to TRBJ2-1; 7 bases line up with TRBD1. J was trimmed by 5 bases and V by 2 bases; bases with no gene match: 0. This CDR3 is 13 amino acids long. Germline V gene data show CDR1 as SNHLY and CDR2 as FYNNEI. The CDR3 is CASSEQGDNEQFF. In DNA, the CDR3 is TGTGCCAGCAGTGAACAGGGGGACAATGAGCAGTTCTTC.